This T cell receptor (beta chain) was recorded in a study of blood T cells in healthy people across ages. The second PCR ran roughly 7 to 12 cycles with a sample-barcoded 5' primer and J-beta primers. Each CDR3 protein is one row after TCRdb ran MiXCR on the 5' RACE reads. In the table there are 800,000 to 950,000 distinct CDR3 sequences, 35% to 40% of which are singletons. Study-wide points: A greater number of naive CD4+ cells and higher diversity distinguished long-lived donors from aged donors.

Germline assignment: CDR1 MDHEN and CDR2 SYDVKM. Trimming removed 6 bases at V and 10 bases at J, with 13 bases between. This CDR3 is built from 12 residues. With regard to this clonotype: The antigen remains undetermined.

Specimen: blood. V and J are TRBV28 and TRBJ2-1, with D possibly matching TRBD2 (5 bases). This sequence was found in a man between 18 and 35 years old in good health. DNA of the CDR3: TGTGCCAGCAGCAAATCTAAGCGGGAGCAGTTCTTC. Its translation is CASSKSKREQFF.